This TCR beta chain was found in a study of blood T cell repertoires in COVID-19. Study background: The origin of the acute and convalescent COVID-19 samples was the United States, Italy and Spain. PBMCs, B-cell-depleted T cells, or T cells were the source of the cDNA or gDNA that made up the material.

Study processing details: The authors estimated nucleated cell counts from reference gene primer amplification. TCRdb's copy holds only in-frame clones and misses some; the assay was immunoSEQ multiplex PCR. V, J and clone size are taken as reported in that table, and D and trimming were inferred from the DNA itself. Of tens of thousands of clones in the sample, 75% to 90% are singletons; the top ten hold roughly 8%. Germline CDR1 reads SGHDT; CDR2 reads YYEEEE. CDR3 size: 12 residues. Trimming stripped 4 bases from V and 3 bases from J, with 7 bases between. Sequencing was carried out using peripheral blood. This chain links TRBV5-6 with TRBJ2-5; no definite D call. This clonotype originated in a human donor with active COVID-19. The donor label of this sample is uncertain. In DNA, the CDR3 is TGTGCCAGCAGCCCCAGGAAAGAGACCCAGTACTTC. Translation: CASSPRKETQYF.